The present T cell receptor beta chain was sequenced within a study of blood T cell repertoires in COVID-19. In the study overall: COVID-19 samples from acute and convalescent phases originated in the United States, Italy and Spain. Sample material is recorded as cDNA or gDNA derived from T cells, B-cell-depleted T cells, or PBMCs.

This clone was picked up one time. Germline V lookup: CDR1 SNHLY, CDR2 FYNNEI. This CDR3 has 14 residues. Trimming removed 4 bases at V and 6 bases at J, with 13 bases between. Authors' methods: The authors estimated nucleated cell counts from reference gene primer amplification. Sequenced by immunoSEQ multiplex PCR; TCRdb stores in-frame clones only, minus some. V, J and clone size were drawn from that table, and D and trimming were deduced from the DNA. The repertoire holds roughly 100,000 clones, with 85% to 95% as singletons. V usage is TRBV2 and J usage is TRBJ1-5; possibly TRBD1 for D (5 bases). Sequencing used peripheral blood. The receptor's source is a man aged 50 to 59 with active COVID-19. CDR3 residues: CASSGQGRFQPQHF. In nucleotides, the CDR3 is TGTGCCAGCAGTGGGCAGGGAAGGTTTCAGCCCCAGCATTTT. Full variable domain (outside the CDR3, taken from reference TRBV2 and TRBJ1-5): EPEVTQTPSHQVTQMGQEVILRCVPISNHLYFYWYRQILGQKVEFLVSFYNNEISEKSEIFDDQFSVERPDGSNFTLKIRSTKLEDSAMYFCASSGQGRFQPQHFGDGTRLSIL.